These T cell receptor beta chains were read from a single sample in a study of a mutant IDH1 vaccine in newly diagnosed glioma. Repertoires were generated with immunoSEQ multiplex PCR, while TCRdb's copy carries only in-frame clones and drops some. The sample has some 44,000 clones; approximately 83% are singletons. What these receptors recognize is not known. The sample here was PBMCs, taken from a glioma patient whose treatment included an IDH1 peptide vaccine. Receptor source: a woman between 50 and 59 years old with glioma. The CDR3 runs from the conserved cysteine through the conserved F or W. A D gene is named only where the DNA matches it firmly. Part of the rows lack a size; the others show once, few, many or a class for expanded clones.

j_call: TRBJ2-3
clone_size: NA
d_call: NA
v_call: TRBV25-1
cdr3_nt: TGTGCCAGCGCTCTCACAGATACGCAGTATTTT
cdr3_aa: CASALTDTQYF

j_call: TRBJ2-5
clone_size: NA
d_call: NA
v_call: TRBV6-1
cdr3_nt: TGTGCCAGCAGTATTCCGATTCAAGAGACCCAGTACTTC
cdr3_aa: CASSIPIQETQYF

j_call: TRBJ2-1
clone_size: few
d_call: NA
v_call: TRBV25-1
cdr3_nt: TGTGCCAGCAGATGGTTTGGAGACGGGGAGCAGTTCTTC
cdr3_aa: CASRWFGDGEQFF

j_call: TRBJ1-5
clone_size: NA
d_call: NA
v_call: TRBV4-2
cdr3_nt: TGTGCCAGCAGCCAGGACAGTTCCAATCAGCCCCAGCATTTT
cdr3_aa: CASSQDSSNQPQHF

j_call: TRBJ1-6
clone_size: NA
d_call: NA
v_call: TRBV19
cdr3_nt: TGTGCCAGTAGTTTCGCCGGGGACTCTTCACCCCTCCACTTT
cdr3_aa: CASSFAGDSSPLHF

j_call: TRBJ1-1
clone_size: NA
d_call: NA
v_call: TRBV7-8
cdr3_nt: TGTGCCAGCAGCTTCCCCGAGAACACTGAAGCTTTCTTT
cdr3_aa: CASSFPENTEAFF

j_call: TRBJ2-7
clone_size: NA
d_call: NA
v_call: TRBV19
cdr3_nt: TGTGCCAGTGGAGAGGGGGACTTGGGTTACGAGCAGTACTTC
cdr3_aa: CASGEGDLGYEQYF

j_call: TRBJ1-1
clone_size: few
d_call: TRBD1
v_call: TRBV18
cdr3_nt: TGTGCCAGCTCACACGGACAGGGATCGTTTACTGAAGCTTTCTTT
cdr3_aa: CASSHGQGSFTEAFF

j_call: TRBJ1-4
clone_size: few
d_call: NA
v_call: TRBV7-9
cdr3_nt: TGTGCCAGCAGCTTAGAGGGGGGCACTAATGAAAAACTGTTTTTT
cdr3_aa: CASSLEGGTNEKLFF

j_call: TRBJ2-2
clone_size: NA
d_call: NA
v_call: TRBV28
cdr3_nt: TGTGCCAGCAGGGTACCCCGGGTACGCACCGGGGAGCTGTTTTTT
cdr3_aa: CASRVPRVRTGELFF

j_call: TRBJ2-1
clone_size: NA
d_call: NA
v_call: TRBV7-9
cdr3_nt: TGTGCCAGCAGCTTAGTAGCGGCGGGGGCTTACAATGAGCAGTTCTTC
cdr3_aa: CASSLVAAGAYNEQFF

j_call: TRBJ1-5
clone_size: NA
d_call: NA
v_call: TRBV19
cdr3_nt: TGTGCCAGTAGCGGCTCGGATGATCAGCCCCAGCATTTT
cdr3_aa: CASSGSDDQPQHF

j_call: TRBJ2-1
clone_size: once
d_call: NA
v_call: TRBV20-1
cdr3_nt: TGCAGTGCTTGGGGGGATGAGCAGTTCTTC
cdr3_aa: CSAWGDEQFF

j_call: TRBJ1-1
clone_size: few
d_call: NA
v_call: TRBV2
cdr3_nt: TGTGCCAGCAGTGCTGATCCCAACACTGAAGCTTTCTTT
cdr3_aa: CASSADPNTEAFF